A selection of T cell receptor beta chains follows, all from one sample in a study of blood T cell repertoires in COVID-19. Clones were sequenced by immunoSEQ multiplex PCR, and TCRdb holds only the in-frame ones, with some missing. Counted here are approximately 300,000 clones, 89% occurring once; the ten biggest clones make up roughly 5.2%. The specimen was PBMCs or T cells enriched from blood (not recorded which). The receptors were sampled from a man between 60 and 75 years old who had recovered from COVID-19. CDR3s include the opening cysteine and the closing phenylalanine or tryptophan. The D gene is left open where the match is weak. Rows give clone size only sometimes, using once, few, many, or a class for an expanded clone.

. | TRBJ2-3 | TRBV18 | . | TGTGCCAGCTCAAATTTTAAAGCCCGCACAGATACGCAGTATTTT | CASSNFKARTDTQYF
TRBD1 | TRBJ2-3 | TRBV5-4 | . | TGTGCCAGCAGCTTGCGGTACAGGGGGAGTTTCACAGATACGCAGTATTTT | CASSLRYRGSFTDTQYF
TRBD1 | TRBJ1-1 | TRBV9 | . | TGTGCCAGCAGCCCCGACAGGGTAGGAGCTTTCTTT | CASSPDRVGAFF
. | TRBJ2-7 | TRBV5-8 | . | TGTGCCAGCAGCTTGAAAGGGGCAGGGCCCTCCTACGAGCAGTACTTC | CASSLKGAGPSYEQYF
TRBD1 | TRBJ1-5 | TRBV27 | . | TGTGCCAGCAGTCGGGACAGACTTAGCAATCAGCCCCAGCATTTT | CASSRDRLSNQPQHF
TRBD2 | TRBJ2-1 | TRBV2 | . | TGTGCCAGCAGTGTTTACCCCGGACTAGAGGGGTTCTTC | CASSVYPGLEGFF
. | TRBJ2-1 | TRBV14 | . | TGTGCCAGCAGCAGGAGACAGTACTCCTACAATGAGCAGTTCTTC | CASSRRQYSYNEQFF
TRBD2 | TRBJ2-5 | TRBV11-2 | . | TGTGCCAGCAGCTTAGCTAGCGGGAGGGGGAAGACCCAGTACTTC | CASSLASGRGKTQYF
TRBD2 | TRBJ2-3 | TRBV5-4 | once | TGTGCCAGCAGCCGGGTCGCGGCGGGAGAAGGGGATACGCAGTATTTT | CASSRVAAGEGDTQYF
. | TRBJ2-7 | TRBV30 | . | TGTGCCTCAGGAGGAGGCCCCTACGAGCAGTACTTC | CASGGGPYEQYF
. | TRBJ1-6 | TRBV18 | . | TGTGCCAGCTCACCAGGGAGTAGAGCCTATAATTCACCCCTCCACTTT | CASSPGSRAYNSPLHF
TRBD1 | TRBJ2-3 | TRBV19 | . | TGTGCCAGTAGTATTGGTACAGGGGGCACAGATACGCAGTATTTT | CASSIGTGGTDTQYF
. | TRBJ2-3 | TRBV5-1 | . | TGCGCCAGCAGCTTTATAGGACTAAGCACAGATACGCAGTATTTT | CASSFIGLSTDTQYF
TRBD1 | TRBJ2-5 | TRBV3-1/TRBV3-2 | few | TGTGCCAGCAGCAGGACAGGCCAAGAGACCCAGTACTTC | CASSRTGQETQYF
TRBD2 | TRBJ2-2 | TRBV4-1 | once | TGCGCCAGCAGCCAACCAAGCGGGGAGAACACCGGGGAGCTGTTTTTT | CASSQPSGENTGELFF
TRBD1 | TRBJ1-1 | TRBV7-3 | . | TGTGCCAGCAGCCATGGACAGGTCACTGAAGCTTTCTTT | CASSHGQVTEAFF
TRBD1 | TRBJ2-1 | TRBV24-1 | . | TGTGCCACCAGTGACCCTAGACAGGGGGACAACAATGAGCAGTTCTTC | CATSDPRQGDNNEQFF
. | TRBJ1-5 | TRBV5-1 | . | TGCGCCAGCAGCCAAGGAGGAAATCAGCCCCAGCATTTT | CASSQGGNQPQHF
TRBD1 | TRBJ1-5 | TRBV4-1 | . | TGCGCCAGCAGCCAAGCACGGGACAGGGAGATAGGTCAGCCCCAGCATTTT | CASSQARDREIGQPQHF
TRBD1 | TRBJ1-1 | TRBV28 | . | TGTGCCAGCACTGTCCCGGGACAGGGGCCGAACACTGAAGCTTTCTTT | CASTVPGQGPNTEAFF
TRBD1 | TRBJ2-2 | TRBV18 | . | TGTGCCAGCTCACCGAAGATTTCAGGGGGCCCCGGGGAGCTGTTTTTT | CASSPKISGGPGELFF
TRBD1 | TRBJ2-3 | TRBV28 | . | TGTGCCAGCAGTGGGGGACAGGGGGCTGGAGATACGCAGTATTTT | CASSGGQGAGDTQYF
TRBD1 | TRBJ1-2 | TRBV6-5 | . | TGTGCCAGCAGTTATATGGGACAGGGAAGGGGCTACACCTTC | CASSYMGQGRGYTF
TRBD1 | TRBJ2-7 | TRBV6-5 | . | TGTGCCAGCAGTCCGGTACGACAGGGAGTCGAGCAGTACTTC | CASSPVRQGVEQYF
TRBD2 | TRBJ2-2 | TRBV15 | . | TGTGCCACCAAGACTAGCGGGGTACCGAACACCGGGGAGCTGTTTTTT | CATKTSGVPNTGELFF
. | TRBJ2-3 | TRBV12-5 | . | TGTGCTAGTGGTTTGGGGACTTCCCGCACAGATACGCAGTATTTT | CASGLGTSRTDTQYF
. | TRBJ2-7 | TRBV9 | . | TGTGCCAGCAGCGTAGATAGCGGCCCCCCCTACGAGCAGTACTTC | CASSVDSGPPYEQYF
TRBD2 | TRBJ2-5 | TRBV5-4 | . | TGTGCCAGCAGCCCCGCCCGTGGGGGGGCCCAGTACTTC | CASSPARGGAQYF
TRBD2 | TRBJ2-4 | TRBV14 | . | TGTGCCAGCAGCCAGGGGACTAGCGCGACACTAGCCAAAAACATTCAGTACTTC | CASSQGTSATLAKNIQYF
TRBD1 | TRBJ2-6 | TRBV7-3 | . | TGTGCCAGCAGGGGACAGGGTGCCCGGAACTCTGGGGCCAACGTCCTGACTTTC | CASRGQGARNSGANVLTF
. | TRBJ2-1 | TRBV11-3 | . | TGTGCCAGCAGCTTAGTGCGTCACGGGGAGCAGTTCTTC | CASSLVRHGEQFF
TRBD2 | TRBJ2-7 | TRBV5-1 | . | TGCGCCAGCAGCTTGACTAGCGGGGTCTACGAGCAGTACTTC | CASSLTSGVYEQYF
TRBD2 | TRBJ2-5 | TRBV7-6 | . | TGTGCCAGCAGCAGGGGAGGGTTTCAAGAGACCCAGTACTTC | CASSRGGFQETQYF
TRBD2 | TRBJ2-1 | TRBV3-1/TRBV3-2 | . | TGTGCCAGCAAATTTACTAGCGGGAGCGATGAGCAGTTCTTC | CASKFTSGSDEQFF
. | TRBJ1-5 | TRBV28 | . | TGTGCCAGCACAAGAAGGGGGTTACGCAATCAGCCCCAGCATTTT | CASTRRGLRNQPQHF
. | TRBJ1-5 | TRBV5-1 | . | TGCGCCAGCAGCCCCACAGGACCCGGCCAGCCCCAGCATTTT | CASSPTGPGQPQHF
TRBD2 | TRBJ2-1 | TRBV5-1 | . | TGCGCCAGCAGCCCTGGACTAGCGGGAGCTTATTACAATGAGCAGTTCTTC | CASSPGLAGAYYNEQFF
. | TRBJ2-3 | TRBV21-1 | . | TGTGCCAGCACCCCCCCCGGGAGAGGAACAGATACGCAGTATTTT | CASTPPGRGTDTQYF
TRBD2 | TRBJ2-5 | TRBV11-2 | . | TGTGCCAGCAGCTTAAGACTAGCCCAAGAGACCCAGTACTTC | CASSLRLAQETQYF
TRBD1 | TRBJ2-4 | TRBV18 | . | TGTGCCAGCTCACTAGCATTTGGACAGGGAAACATTCAGTACTTC | CASSLAFGQGNIQYF
. | TRBJ2-2 | TRBV6-2/TRBV6-3 | . | TGTGCCAGCAGTTACAACCTCCTACCCACCGGGGAGCTGTTTTTT | CASSYNLLPTGELFF
TRBD1 | TRBJ1-1 | TRBV18 | . | TGTGCCAGCTCAGATGCACAGGGGGGCACTGAAGCTTTCTTT | CASSDAQGGTEAFF
TRBD2 | TRBJ2-3 | TRBV9 | . | TGTGCCAGCAGTGGGCGGGGGGAGCAGCTTACGCAGTATTTT | CASSGRGEQLTQYF
. | TRBJ1-2 | TRBV4-1 | . | TGCGCCAGCAGCTCTCGGACAGCCCTCTATGGCTACACCTTC | CASSSRTALYGYTF
TRBD2 | TRBJ2-7 | TRBV28 | . | TGTGCCAGCTTAAGCCCCGGGGGGGACGAGCAGTACTTC | CASLSPGGDEQYF
. | TRBJ1-2 | TRBV19 | . | TGTGCCAGTAGCACCGGCCCAGGGCTAGGTGACTATGGCTACACCTTC | CASSTGPGLGDYGYTF